This section outlines one T cell receptor (beta chain) sequence together with its context. Its target is not known. The source of the sample is a study of OX40 agonist ivuxolimab in advanced cancers. About the research overall: Patients were dosed with the agonistic anti-OX40 (CD134) antibody ivuxolimab. Three patients showed partial responses: one hepatocellular carcinoma and two cutaneous melanoma cases.

Autoimmune disease history or systemic immunosuppression excluded patients. Per germline, CDR1 SGHAT and CDR2 FQNNGV. CDR3 length: 14 residues. The V end lost 5 bases, the J end lost 7 bases, and 17 bases lay between the germline ends. Generated by immunoSEQ multiplex PCR, the TCRdb table keeps only in-frame clones and is missing some. This sample carries some 25,000 clones, less than 85% of them seen once, and the ten largest clones take roughly 29%. Findings of the study overall: Expanded peripheral T cell antigen specificity was not determined.

The chain joins TRBV11-2 to TRBJ1-1; no firm D call. The TCR sequence derives from an adult with an advanced solid tumor such as melanoma, head and neck, liver or kidney cancer. The sample consisted of CD4+ or CD8+ T cells sorted from blood, taken in a trial of the OX40 agonist ivuxolimab. Written as DNA, the CDR3 is TGTGCCAGCAGCCCAAGCCTCAGTGCCCATGAAGCTTTCTTT. As protein: CASSPSLSAHEAFF.